What follows is one TCR beta chain and its context. Antigen specificity is unknown. PCR involved 60 Vbeta and 13 Jbeta primers. Data came from immunoSEQ multiplex PCR; TCRdb stores just in-frame clones and leaves some out. The sample holds around 280,000 clones, over 85% seen once. This sample was taken from a study of cytomegalovirus exposure and HLA in healthy donors. Study-wide findings and caveats: Listed as cytomegalovirus-associated were 150 or so TCR beta chains. Only CMV serostatus was available as immune exposure information.

Trimming removed 1 base from V and 5 bases from J; junction bases left unmatched: 8. Germline assignment: CDR1 SGHTA and CDR2 FQGTGA. The CDR3 totals 17 residues. This TCR was recovered from a woman between 18 and 29 years old in good health and CMV-seronegative. The rearrangement uses TRBV7-3 and TRBJ1-5; 10 nucleotides line up with TRBD1. The sample taken for sequencing was PBMCs. The CDR3 sequence: CASSLSFPGQGDQPQHF. The CDR3 bases are TGTGCCAGCAGCTTAAGTTTTCCTGGACAGGGGGATCAGCCCCAGCATTTT.